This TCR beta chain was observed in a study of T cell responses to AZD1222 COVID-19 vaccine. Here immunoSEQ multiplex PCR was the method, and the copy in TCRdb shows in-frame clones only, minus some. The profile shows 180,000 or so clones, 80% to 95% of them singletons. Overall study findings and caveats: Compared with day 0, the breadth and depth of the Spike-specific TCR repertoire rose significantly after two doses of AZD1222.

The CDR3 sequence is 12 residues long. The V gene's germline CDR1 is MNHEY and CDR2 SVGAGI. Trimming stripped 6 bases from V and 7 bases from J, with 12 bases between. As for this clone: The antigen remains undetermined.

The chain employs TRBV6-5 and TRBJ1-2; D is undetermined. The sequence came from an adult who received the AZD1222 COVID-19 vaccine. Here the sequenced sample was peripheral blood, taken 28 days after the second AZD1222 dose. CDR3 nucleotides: TGTGCCAGCAGAAGCGGTTCGGGTGGCTACACCTTC. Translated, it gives CASRSGSGGYTF.